This T cell receptor (beta chain) was identified during a study of metastatic and nonmetastatic thyroid tumors. With MiXCR, TCRdb reprocessed the PCR reads. The repertoire has roughly 35,000 clones, less than 40% of them found once; the top ten carry over 20%. There were no patients who had received any treatment before thyroid surgery. CDR3 length: 12 amino acids. V lost 8 bases and J lost 7, with 14 bases in between. Germline lookup yields CDR1 MNHEY and CDR2 SMNVEV (reference sequence). J is TRBJ2-5 and V is TRBV27, with TRBD2 as a possible D gene (6 bases). Sample: tumor tissue. The sequence was collected from a female donor with papillary thyroid cancer or a benign thyroid nodule (not recorded which). Some clones in this sample may be carry-over from other donors' samples. Written as DNA, the CDR3 is TGTGCCAGCGGGGGAGGTCTGGGGACCCAGTACTTC. Residues: CASGGGLGTQYF.